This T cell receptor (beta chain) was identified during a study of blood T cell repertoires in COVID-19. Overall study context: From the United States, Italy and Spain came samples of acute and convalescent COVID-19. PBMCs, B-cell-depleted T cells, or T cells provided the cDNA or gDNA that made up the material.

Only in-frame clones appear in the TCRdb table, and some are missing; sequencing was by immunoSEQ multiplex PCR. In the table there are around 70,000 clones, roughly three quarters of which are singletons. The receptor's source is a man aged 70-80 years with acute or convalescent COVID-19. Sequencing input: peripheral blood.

In nucleotides, the CDR3 is TGTGCCACCAGTGATTCTACGACAGGGAATGAAAAACTGTTTTTT. It is translated as CATSDSTTGNEKLFF. This sequence joins TRBV24-1 and TRBJ1-4, with TRBD1 matching over 7 bases. The trim removed 2 bases at V and 5 bases at J, leaving 4 bases unmatched. This CDR3 has 15 residues. Germline CDR1 KGHDR, CDR2 SFDVKD.